Below are 12 T cell receptor beta chains sequenced from a single sample in a study of blood T cell repertoires in COVID-19. Produced via immunoSEQ multiplex PCR; TCRdb's table is partial and in-frame only. Among about 120,000 clones listed, roughly four fifths were seen once. Sequenced sample: peripheral blood. These receptors were taken from a woman in her seventies with acute or convalescent COVID-19.

This chain links TRBV11-1 with TRBJ2-1, with a weak D call TRBD2 (6 bases). Trimming pared 1 base from V and 8 bases from J, leaving 9 bases between. The CDR3 contains 13 residues. Germline CDR1 reads SGHAT; CDR2 reads FQDESV (reference sequence). CDR3 residues: CASSLGEADEQFF. The CDR3 coding sequence is TGTGCCAGCAGCTTAGGGGAGGCCGATGAGCAGTTCTTC.

The chain uses TRBV30 and TRBJ2-3; 8 bases agree with TRBD1. The CDR3 is 15 amino acids. Germline CDR1 reads GTSNPN; CDR2 reads SVGIG (reference sequence). V shed 2 bases, J shed 1 base, and the junction held 5 bases outside the gene matches. The CDR3 DNA reads TGTGCCTGGAGTCAGTGGGGACAGGGCACAGATACGCAGTATTTT. The encoded protein is CAWSQWGQGTDTQYF.

This chain joins TRBV3-1 (or the pseudogene TRBV3-2) and TRBJ2-5, with a possible D match to TRBD2 (5 bases). V dropped 11 bases and J dropped 0 bases, with 10 bases sitting between them. This CDR3 region has 12 residues. Germline values: CDR1 LGHDT, CDR2 YNNKEL (reference sequence). In DNA form, the CDR3 reads TGTGCCTCGGGGAAGTACCAAGAGACCCAGTACTTC. Translation: CASGKYQETQYF.

The chain couples TRBV9 to TRBJ2-3; 8 bases are a match to TRBD2. Germline V CDR1 and CDR2: SGDLS, YYNGEE. J gave up 2 bases and V 3 bases, and 5 bases lay outside the gene matches. The CDR3 consists of 15 residues. CDR3 sequence: CASSDTSGYTDTQYF. For the CDR3, the DNA is TGTGCCAGCAGCGATACTAGCGGATACACAGATACGCAGTATTTT.

Only one count was recorded for this clone. CDR3 amino acids: CASSVWDRVATEAFF. The CDR3 DNA sequence: TGTGCCAGCAGTGTGTGGGACAGGGTGGCCACTGAAGCTTTCTTT. This sequence joins TRBV5-6 and TRBJ1-1; TRBD1 agrees at 9 bases. V lost 5 bases to trimming and J lost 4 bases; unmatched junction nucleotides: 9. The CDR3 is made up of 15 amino acids. Germline CDR1 SGHDT, CDR2 YYEEEE.

The chain uses TRBV3-1 (or the pseudogene TRBV3-2) and TRBJ2-3, with 8 bases aligning to TRBD2. V lost 6 bases, J lost 2 bases, and 7 bases stayed unmatched. The CDR3 runs 15 residues. The V gene's germline CDR1 is LGHDT and CDR2 YNNKEL (reference sequence). In DNA, the CDR3 is TGTGCCAGCAGTACGGCGGGGGGCCCCACAGATACGCAGTATTTT. Protein: CASSTAGGPTDTQYF.

Note on this clone: The identical CDR3 is also encoded by other nucleotide sequences in the sample. This chain links TRBV12-3 or TRBV12-4 with TRBJ2-7; D is perhaps TRBD2 (6 bases). Trimming stripped 6 bases from V and 0 bases from J, with 9 bases between. The CDR3 is made up of 13 amino acids. The CDR3 reads CASSRGVSYEQYV. CDR3 DNA sequence: TGTGCCAGCAGCCGCGGGGTCTCCTACGAGCAGTACGTC.

In this sample, this clone turned up once. The chain is built from TRBV5-6 and TRBJ1-1, with TRBD1 as a possible D gene (6 bases). The V end lost 3 bases, the J end lost 4 bases, and 22 bases lay between the germline ends. CDR1 and CDR2 (germline): SGHDT, YYEEEE. The CDR3 runs to 17 residues. The CDR3 DNA reads as TGTGCCAGCAGCTCCGGACAGCGACTTGTAAGGGCCACTGAAGCTTTCTTT. Its protein product is CASSSGQRLVRATEAFF.

The genes are TRBV19 and TRBJ2-7; no reliable D call. This CDR3 contains 13 residues. Germline assignment: CDR1 LNHDA and CDR2 SQIVND (reference sequence). Trimming pared 3 bases from V and 3 bases from J, leaving 9 bases between. CDR3 loop: CASSMRSDYEQYF. CDR3 DNA: TGTGCCAGTAGTATGCGGAGCGACTACGAGCAGTACTTC.

The V gene is TRBV7-2, the J gene TRBJ1-6; D is perhaps TRBD1 (6 bases). V was pared by 2 bases and J by 8 bases, with 13 bases between. Germline loops: CDR1 SGHTA, CDR2 FQGNSA. The CDR3 runs to 15 residues. Here the CDR3 reads CASSLKSGEYSPLHF. CDR3 DNA: TGTGCCAGCAGCTTAAAGTCAGGGGAGTATTCACCCCTCCACTTT.

This clone was counted a few times. An end of the junction differs from the germline gene, which may be a read error. Here the CDR3 DNA reads TGCGCCAGCAGTTTGGACAGGCCCCTCTATGGCTACACCTTC. Amino acid sequence: CASSLDRPLYGYTF. The chain uses TRBV5-1 and TRBJ1-2; TRBD1 agrees at 7 bases. The CDR3 consists of 14 residues. The V gene's germline CDR1 is SGHRS and CDR2 YFSETQ.

The CDR3, as DNA: TGTGCCAGTAGTATAGCCGGGACAGGGTCCCTGACCCAGCATTTT. Translation gives CASSIAGTGSLTQHF. The chain links TRBV19 to TRBJ1-5, with 9 positions matching TRBD1. This CDR3 is built from 15 residues. Germline loops: CDR1 LNHDA, CDR2 SQIVND (reference sequence). The V segment lost 1 base and the J segment 11 bases; nucleotides outside the gene matches: 9.